Shown below are 14 T cell receptor beta chains from a single sample sequenced in a study of blood T cell repertoires in COVID-19. Method: immunoSEQ multiplex PCR; TCRdb's copy keeps in-frame clones and lacks some. This table has about 200,000 clones, 89% appearing once. The sequenced material came from peripheral blood. The receptors here all came from a woman aged 40 to 49 with acute or convalescent COVID-19.

This clone was observed once. The gene calls are TRBV4-1 and TRBJ1-4; maybe TRBD1 (6 bases). The germline V gene encodes CDR1 MGHRA and CDR2 YSYEKL. V dropped 3 bases and J dropped 8 bases, with 13 bases sitting between them. This CDR3 comprises 14 residues. CDR3 DNA: TGCGCCAGCAGCCACGGACAGAAAGGGGAAAAACTGTTTTTT. This encodes CASSHGQKGEKLFF.

This clone was found a few times. This chain connects TRBV7-2 to TRBJ2-3; 9 positions agree with TRBD1. The CDR3 runs to 13 residues. The V gene's germline CDR1 is SGHTA and CDR2 FQGNSA. V trimming: 7 bases; J trimming: 3 bases; junction bases outside the gene matches: 2. This CDR3 reads CASKGQGTDTQYF. CDR3 bases: TGTGCCAGCAAGGGACAGGGAACAGATACGCAGTATTTT. Combining the CDR3 with reference TRBV7-2 and TRBJ2-3 gives the whole variable domain GAGVSQSPSNKVTEKGKDVELRCDPISGHTALYWYRQSLGQGLEFLIYFQGNSAPDKSGLPSDRFSAERTGGSVSTLTIQRTQQEDSAVYLCASKGQGTDTQYFGPGTRLTVL.

The V and J genes are TRBV3-1 (or the pseudogene TRBV3-2) and TRBJ2-5; D uncertain. V was trimmed by 4 bases and J by 4 bases, leaving 7 bases between them. This CDR3 spans 12 amino acids. CDR1 is LGHDT and CDR2 is YNNKEL in the germline V gene (reference sequence). The CDR3 DNA reads TGTGCCAGCAGCCCGCTAGGAGAGACCCAGTACTTC. Translation gives CASSPLGETQYF.

The V gene is TRBV11-2, the J gene TRBJ1-4; unclear D gene. V lost 5 bases to trimming and J lost 7 bases, with 17 bases between them. CDR1 and CDR2 from the germline V gene are SGHAT and FQNNGV. CDR3 size: 15 residues. As DNA, the CDR3 is TGTGCCAGCAGCCCGCGACCCTCAACGGGTGAAAAACTGTTTTTT. This codes for CASSPRPSTGEKLFF.

This sequence joins TRBV7-6 and TRBJ1-6; D may be TRBD1 (5 bases). CDR1 is SGHVS and CDR2 is FNYEAQ in the germline V gene. V lost 4 bases, J lost 6 bases, and 13 bases lay in between. The CDR3 loop spans 15 amino acids. This chain's CDR3 is CASSSRQTLNSPLHF. The CDR3 region has the DNA TGTGCCAGCAGCTCCAGACAGACCCTTAATTCACCCCTCCACTTT.

In nucleotides, the CDR3 is TGTGCCAGCACCCCTTCTGTGGGCTCGGCCGCTGAAGCTTTCTTT. It specifies CASTPSVGSAAEAFF. V usage is TRBV27 and J usage is TRBJ1-1; no firm D call. Looked up from germline, CDR1 is MNHEY and CDR2 is SMNVEV (reference sequence). This CDR3 contains 15 residues. Trimming removed 7 bases at V and 6 bases at J, with 21 bases between.

The chain couples TRBV2 to TRBJ1-1, with a tentative D call TRBD1 (6 bases). The CDR3 consists of 13 residues. V gave up 7 bases and J gave up 1 base, with 10 bases separating them. From germline, CDR1 is SNHLY and CDR2 FYNNEI. CDR3 amino acids: CASNQGPNTEAFF. DNA of the CDR3: TGTGCCAGCAATCAGGGGCCGAACACTGAAGCTTTCTTT.

The V call is TRBV4-2, the J call TRBJ2-7; 14 bases line up with TRBD2. With 4 bases clipped from V and 7 bases from J, the junction kept 6 bases outside the gene matches. CDR1 and CDR2 (germline): LGHNA, YNFKEQ. The CDR3 totals 15 residues. Here the CDR3 DNA reads TGTGCCAGCAGCCCGACTAGCGGGGGGGCCGGGGAGCAGTACGTC. Translated, it gives CASSPTSGGAGEQYV.

The chain uses TRBV27 and TRBJ2-1, with D tentatively TRBD2 (5 bases). Trimming left V 4 bases short and J 6 bases short, with 16 bases between. The length of the CDR3 is 15 residues. Looked up from germline, CDR1 is MNHEY and CDR2 is SMNVEV (reference sequence). CDR3 residues: CASSYPGLGGNEQFF. Here the CDR3 DNA reads TGTGCCAGCAGTTATCCGGGCCTTGGAGGCAATGAGCAGTTCTTC.

The CDR3 DNA follows: TGCGCCAGCAGCATGACAGGGGGCTCCTACGAGCAGTACGTC. Amino acid sequence: CASSMTGGSYEQYV. The V call is TRBV5-1, the J call TRBJ2-7, with 9 bases lining up with TRBD1. The CDR3 contains 14 residues. V trimming: 4 bases; J trimming: 0 bases; junction bases outside the gene matches: 2. From germline, CDR1 is SGHRS and CDR2 YFSETQ.

This sequence joins TRBV20-1 and TRBJ2-3, with D perhaps matching TRBD2 (6 bases). The length of the CDR3 is 16 residues. With 3 bases removed from V and 4 bases from J, the gap between germline ends came to 20 bases. Germline-derived CDR1 and CDR2 are DFQATT and SNEGSKA (reference sequence). CDR3 protein: CSASGPGLIPADTQYF. As DNA, the CDR3 is TGCAGTGCTAGTGGTCCGGGACTCATCCCCGCAGATACGCAGTATTTT.

V gene TRBV29-1 combines with J gene TRBJ1-2; 10 positions match TRBD1. Germline assignment: CDR1 SQVTM and CDR2 ANQGSEA. The CDR3 sequence is 18 residues long. Losses at the gene ends were 1 base for V and 4 bases for J; bases not matched to a gene: 15. CDR3 DNA sequence: TGCAGCGTTGAAGGATGGGCTGAGGGACAGGGGAAAAGCTATGGCTACACCTTC. Amino acids: CSVEGWAEGQGKSYGYTF.

V gene TRBV6-2 or TRBV6-3 combines with J gene TRBJ1-2; 7 positions match TRBD1. The CDR3 totals 13 residues. Germline-derived CDR1 and CDR2 are MNHEY and SVGEGT. V shed 2 bases, J shed 7 bases, and the junction held 4 bases outside the gene matches. The CDR3 reads CASSYLTGSGYTF. CDR3 sequence (DNA): TGTGCCAGCAGTTACCTGACAGGGAGTGGCTACACCTTC.

This rearrangement joins TRBV11-3 to TRBJ2-3, with a weak D call TRBD2 (7 bases). The germline V gene has CDR1 SGHNT and CDR2 YENEEA. The CDR3 has 14 amino acids. Trimming shortened V by 6 bases and J by 2 bases, and 12 bases separated the two germline ends. DNA for the CDR3: TGTGCCAGCAGTTTCGGGGGGCACACAGATACGCAGTATTTT. Translating gives CASSFGGHTDTQYF.